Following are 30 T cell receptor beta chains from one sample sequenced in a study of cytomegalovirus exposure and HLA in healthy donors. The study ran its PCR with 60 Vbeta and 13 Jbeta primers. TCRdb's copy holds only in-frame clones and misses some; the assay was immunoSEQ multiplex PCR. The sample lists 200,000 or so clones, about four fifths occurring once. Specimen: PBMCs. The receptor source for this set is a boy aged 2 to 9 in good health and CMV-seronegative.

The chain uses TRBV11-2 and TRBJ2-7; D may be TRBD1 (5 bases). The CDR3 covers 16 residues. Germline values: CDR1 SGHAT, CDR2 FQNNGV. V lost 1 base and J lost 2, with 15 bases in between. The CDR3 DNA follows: TGTGCCAGCAGCTTAGTCGCAGGGTCATATACCTACGAGCAGTACTTC. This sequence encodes CASSLVAGSYTYEQYF.

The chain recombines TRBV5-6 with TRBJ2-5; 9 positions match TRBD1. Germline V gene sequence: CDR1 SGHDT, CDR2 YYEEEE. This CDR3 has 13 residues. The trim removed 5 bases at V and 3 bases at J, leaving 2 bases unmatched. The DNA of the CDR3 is TGTGCCAGCAGACAGGGGGCAGAAGAGACCCAGTACTTC. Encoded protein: CASRQGAEETQYF. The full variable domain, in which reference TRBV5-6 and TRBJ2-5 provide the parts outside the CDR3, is DAGVTQSPTHLIKTRGQQVTLRCSPKSGHDTVSWYQQALGQGPQFIFQYYEEEERQRGNFPDRFSGHQFPNYSSELNVNALLLGDSALYLCASRQGAEETQYFGPGTRLLVL.

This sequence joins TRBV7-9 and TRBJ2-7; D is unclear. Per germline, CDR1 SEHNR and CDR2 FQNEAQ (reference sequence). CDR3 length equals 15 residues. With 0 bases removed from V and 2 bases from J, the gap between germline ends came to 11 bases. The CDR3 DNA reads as TGTGCCAGCAGCTTAGCCCTACGAGTCCCCTACGAGCAGTACTTC. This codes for CASSLALRVPYEQYF.

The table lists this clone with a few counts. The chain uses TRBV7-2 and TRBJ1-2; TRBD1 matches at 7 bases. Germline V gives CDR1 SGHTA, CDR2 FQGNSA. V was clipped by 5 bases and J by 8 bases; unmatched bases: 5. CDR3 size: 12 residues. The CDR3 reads CASSLQGEGYTF. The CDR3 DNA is TGTGCCAGCAGCCTCCAGGGGGAAGGCTACACCTTC.

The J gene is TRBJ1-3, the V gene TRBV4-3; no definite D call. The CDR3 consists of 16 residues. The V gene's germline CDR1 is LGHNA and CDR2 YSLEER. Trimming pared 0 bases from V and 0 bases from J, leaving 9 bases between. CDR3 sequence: CASSQDGLTSGNTIYF. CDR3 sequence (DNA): TGCGCCAGCAGCCAAGATGGGCTGACCTCTGGAAACACCATATATTTT.

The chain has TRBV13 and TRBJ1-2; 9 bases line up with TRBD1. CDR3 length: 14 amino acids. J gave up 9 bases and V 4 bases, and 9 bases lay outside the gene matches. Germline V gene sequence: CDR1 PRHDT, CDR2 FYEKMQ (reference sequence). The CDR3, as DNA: TGTGCCAGCAGCTCAAGGGGACAGGGCAGGCGCTACACCTTC. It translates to CASSSRGQGRRYTF.

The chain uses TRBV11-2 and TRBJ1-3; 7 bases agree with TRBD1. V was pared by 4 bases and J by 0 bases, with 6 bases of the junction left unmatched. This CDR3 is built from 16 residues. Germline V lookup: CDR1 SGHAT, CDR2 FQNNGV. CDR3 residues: CASSSDRALSGNTIYF. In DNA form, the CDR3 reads TGTGCCAGCAGCTCAGACAGGGCTCTCTCTGGAAACACCATATATTTT.

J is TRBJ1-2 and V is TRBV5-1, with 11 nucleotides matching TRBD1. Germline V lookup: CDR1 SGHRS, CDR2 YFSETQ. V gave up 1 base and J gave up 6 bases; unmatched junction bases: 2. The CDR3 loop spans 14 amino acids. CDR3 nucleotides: TGCGCCAGCAGCTTGAGGGGACAGGGGGATGGCTACACCTTC. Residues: CASSLRGQGDGYTF.

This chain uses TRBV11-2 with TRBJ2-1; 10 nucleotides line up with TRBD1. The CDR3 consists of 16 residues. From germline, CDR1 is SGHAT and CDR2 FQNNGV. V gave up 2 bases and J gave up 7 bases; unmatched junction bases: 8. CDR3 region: CASSLREGTGVNEQFF. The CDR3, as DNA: TGTGCCAGCAGCTTAAGGGAAGGGACAGGGGTAAATGAGCAGTTCTTC.

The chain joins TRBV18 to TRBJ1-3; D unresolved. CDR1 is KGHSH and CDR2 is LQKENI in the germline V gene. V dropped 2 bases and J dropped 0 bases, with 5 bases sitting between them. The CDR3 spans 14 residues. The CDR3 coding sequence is TGTGCCAGCTCACCAAACAGCTCTGGAAACACCATATATTTT. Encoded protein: CASSPNSSGNTIYF.

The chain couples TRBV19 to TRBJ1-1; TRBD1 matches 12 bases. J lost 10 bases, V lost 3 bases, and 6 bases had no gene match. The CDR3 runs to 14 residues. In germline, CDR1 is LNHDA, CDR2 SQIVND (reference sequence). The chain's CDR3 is CASSISGTGGTAFF. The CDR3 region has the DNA TGTGCCAGTAGTATCTCCGGGACAGGGGGCACAGCTTTCTTT.

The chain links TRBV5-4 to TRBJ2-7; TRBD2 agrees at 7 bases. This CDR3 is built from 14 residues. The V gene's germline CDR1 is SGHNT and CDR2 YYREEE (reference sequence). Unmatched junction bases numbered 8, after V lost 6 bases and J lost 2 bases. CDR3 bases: TGTGCCAGCAACGCGGGGGACTCTCCCTACGAGCAGTACTTC. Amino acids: CASNAGDSPYEQYF.

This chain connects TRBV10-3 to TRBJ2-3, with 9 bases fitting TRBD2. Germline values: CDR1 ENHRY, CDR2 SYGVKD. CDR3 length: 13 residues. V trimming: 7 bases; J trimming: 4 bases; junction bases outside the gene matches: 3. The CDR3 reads CAIKAGGADTQYF. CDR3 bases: TGTGCCATCAAGGCGGGGGGGGCAGATACGCAGTATTTT.

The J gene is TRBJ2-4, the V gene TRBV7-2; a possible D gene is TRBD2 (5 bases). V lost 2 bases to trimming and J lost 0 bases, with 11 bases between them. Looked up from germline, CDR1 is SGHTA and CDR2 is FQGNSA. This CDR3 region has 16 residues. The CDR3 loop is CASSLHGGLAKNIQYF. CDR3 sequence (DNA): TGTGCCAGCAGCTTACATGGCGGGTTAGCCAAAAACATTCAGTACTTC.

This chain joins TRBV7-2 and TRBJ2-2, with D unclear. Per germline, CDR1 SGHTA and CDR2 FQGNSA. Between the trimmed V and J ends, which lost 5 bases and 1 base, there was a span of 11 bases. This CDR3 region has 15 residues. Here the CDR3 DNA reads TGTGCCAGCAGCCCCCCGCCAGGGAACACCGGGGAGCTGTTTTTT. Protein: CASSPPPGNTGELFF.

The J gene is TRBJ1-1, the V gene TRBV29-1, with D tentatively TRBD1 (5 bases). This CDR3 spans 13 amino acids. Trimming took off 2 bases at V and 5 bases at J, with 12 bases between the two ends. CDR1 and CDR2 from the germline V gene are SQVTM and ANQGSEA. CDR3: CSVEKGQRTEAFF. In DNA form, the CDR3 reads TGCAGCGTTGAAAAGGGGCAGAGGACTGAAGCTTTCTTT.

The DNA for the CDR3 is TGTGCCAGCTCACAACAAACAGGGGCAACTAATGAAAAACTGTTTTTT. Its translation is CASSQQTGATNEKLFF. The chain links TRBV18 to TRBJ1-4, with 7 bases aligning to TRBD1. The CDR3 is 16 amino acids. Unmatched junction bases numbered 5, after V lost 4 bases and J lost 0 bases. Germline values: CDR1 KGHSH, CDR2 LQKENI.

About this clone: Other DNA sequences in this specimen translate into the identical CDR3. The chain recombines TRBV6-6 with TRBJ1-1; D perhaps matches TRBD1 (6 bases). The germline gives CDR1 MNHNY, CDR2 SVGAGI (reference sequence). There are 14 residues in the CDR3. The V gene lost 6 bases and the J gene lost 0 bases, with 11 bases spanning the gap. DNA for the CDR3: TGTGCCAGCAGGAGAGGACAGTTGAACACTGAAGCTTTCTTT. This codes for CASRRGQLNTEAFF.

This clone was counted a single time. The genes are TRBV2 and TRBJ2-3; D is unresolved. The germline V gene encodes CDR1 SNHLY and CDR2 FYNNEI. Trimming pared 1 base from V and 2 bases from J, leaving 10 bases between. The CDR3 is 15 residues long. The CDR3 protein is CASSEVWVATDTQYF. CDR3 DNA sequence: TGTGCCAGCAGTGAAGTATGGGTAGCCACAGATACGCAGTATTTT.

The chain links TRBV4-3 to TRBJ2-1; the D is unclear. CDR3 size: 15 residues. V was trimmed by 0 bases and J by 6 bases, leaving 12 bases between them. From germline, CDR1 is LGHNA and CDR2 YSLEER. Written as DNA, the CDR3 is TGCGCCAGCAGCCAAGAGTACCTAGAAGGCAATGAGCAGTTCTTC. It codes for CASSQEYLEGNEQFF.

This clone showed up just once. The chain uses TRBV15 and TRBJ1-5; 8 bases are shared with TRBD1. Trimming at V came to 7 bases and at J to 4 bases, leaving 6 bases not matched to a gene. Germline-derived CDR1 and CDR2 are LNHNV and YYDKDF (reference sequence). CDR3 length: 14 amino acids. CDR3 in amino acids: CATTLDRGNQPQHF. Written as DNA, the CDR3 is TGTGCCACCACCTTAGACAGGGGAAATCAGCCCCAGCATTTT.

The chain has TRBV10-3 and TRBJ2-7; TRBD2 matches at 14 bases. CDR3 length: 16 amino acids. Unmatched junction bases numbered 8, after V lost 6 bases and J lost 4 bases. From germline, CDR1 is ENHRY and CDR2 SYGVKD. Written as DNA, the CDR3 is TGTGCCATCAGCACCGGGACTAGCGGGGGCTTGTACGAGCAGTACTTC. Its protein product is CAISTGTSGGLYEQYF.

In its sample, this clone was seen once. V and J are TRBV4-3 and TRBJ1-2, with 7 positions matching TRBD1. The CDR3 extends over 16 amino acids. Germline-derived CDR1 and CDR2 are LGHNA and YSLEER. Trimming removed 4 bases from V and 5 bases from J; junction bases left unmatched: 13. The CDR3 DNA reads TGCGCCAGCAGCCCCAAGACGGCAGGGGGTGCATATGGCTACACCTTC. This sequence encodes CASSPKTAGGAYGYTF.

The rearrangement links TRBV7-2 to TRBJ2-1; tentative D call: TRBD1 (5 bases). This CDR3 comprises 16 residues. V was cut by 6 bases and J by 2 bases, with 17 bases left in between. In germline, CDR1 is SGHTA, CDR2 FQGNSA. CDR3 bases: TGTGCCAGCAGAACCCAAAGGGGCCGGCCCTACAATGAGCAGTTCTTC. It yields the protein CASRTQRGRPYNEQFF.

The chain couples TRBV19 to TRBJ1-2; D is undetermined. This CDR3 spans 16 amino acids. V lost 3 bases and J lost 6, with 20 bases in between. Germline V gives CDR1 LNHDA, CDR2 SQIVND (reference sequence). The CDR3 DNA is TGTGCCAGTAGTATCCACTGGGGAGGAGACGAACATGGCTACACCTTC. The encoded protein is CASSIHWGGDEHGYTF.

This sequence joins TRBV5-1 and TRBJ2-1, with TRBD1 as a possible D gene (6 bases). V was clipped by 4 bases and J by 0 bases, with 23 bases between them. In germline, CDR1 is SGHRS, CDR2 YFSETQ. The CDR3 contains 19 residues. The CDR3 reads CASSPVGVRDISSYNEQFF. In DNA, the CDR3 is TGCGCCAGCAGCCCCGTGGGGGTTCGGGACATCAGCTCCTACAATGAGCAGTTCTTC.

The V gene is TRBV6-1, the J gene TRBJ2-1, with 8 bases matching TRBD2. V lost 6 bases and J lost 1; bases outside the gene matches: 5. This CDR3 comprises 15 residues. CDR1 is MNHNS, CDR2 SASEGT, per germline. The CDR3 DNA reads TGTGCCAGCAGGCGGGGGGATTCTTCCTACAATGAGCAGTTCTTC. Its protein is CASRRGDSSYNEQFF.

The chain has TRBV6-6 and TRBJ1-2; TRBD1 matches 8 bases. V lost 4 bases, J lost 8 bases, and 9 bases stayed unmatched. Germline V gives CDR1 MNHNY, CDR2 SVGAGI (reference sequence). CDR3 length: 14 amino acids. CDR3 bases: TGTGCCAGCAGTTCCACGGACAGGGTGGGAGGCTACACCTTC. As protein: CASSSTDRVGGYTF.

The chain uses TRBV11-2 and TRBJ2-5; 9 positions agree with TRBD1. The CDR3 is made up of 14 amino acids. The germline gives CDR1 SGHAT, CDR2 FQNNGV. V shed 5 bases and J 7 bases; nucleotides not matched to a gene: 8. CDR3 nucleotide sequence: TGTGCCAGCAGCCCGGACAGGGGTTCGTGGACCCAGTACTTC. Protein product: CASSPDRGSWTQYF.

The CDR3 sequence: CASSPYRGKPYEQYF. The CDR3 nucleotides are TGTGCCAGCTCACCCTACAGGGGCAAACCCTACGAGCAGTACTTC. The gene calls are TRBV18 and TRBJ2-7; 7 bases are a match to TRBD1. With 3 bases clipped from V and 2 bases from J, the junction kept 7 bases outside the gene matches. Per germline, CDR1 KGHSH and CDR2 LQKENI. The CDR3 consists of 15 residues.